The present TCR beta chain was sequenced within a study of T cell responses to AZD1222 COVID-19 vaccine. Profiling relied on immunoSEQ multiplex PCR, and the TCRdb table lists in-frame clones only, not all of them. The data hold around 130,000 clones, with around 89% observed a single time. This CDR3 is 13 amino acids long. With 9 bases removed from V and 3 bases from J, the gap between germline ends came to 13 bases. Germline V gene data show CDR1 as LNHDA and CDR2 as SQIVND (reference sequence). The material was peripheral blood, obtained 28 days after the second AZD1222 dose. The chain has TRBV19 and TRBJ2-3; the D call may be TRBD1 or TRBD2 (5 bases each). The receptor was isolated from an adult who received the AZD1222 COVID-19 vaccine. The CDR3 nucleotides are TGTGCCAGCGGACTGAGGGGAACAGATACGCAGTATTTT. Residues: CASGLRGTDTQYF.